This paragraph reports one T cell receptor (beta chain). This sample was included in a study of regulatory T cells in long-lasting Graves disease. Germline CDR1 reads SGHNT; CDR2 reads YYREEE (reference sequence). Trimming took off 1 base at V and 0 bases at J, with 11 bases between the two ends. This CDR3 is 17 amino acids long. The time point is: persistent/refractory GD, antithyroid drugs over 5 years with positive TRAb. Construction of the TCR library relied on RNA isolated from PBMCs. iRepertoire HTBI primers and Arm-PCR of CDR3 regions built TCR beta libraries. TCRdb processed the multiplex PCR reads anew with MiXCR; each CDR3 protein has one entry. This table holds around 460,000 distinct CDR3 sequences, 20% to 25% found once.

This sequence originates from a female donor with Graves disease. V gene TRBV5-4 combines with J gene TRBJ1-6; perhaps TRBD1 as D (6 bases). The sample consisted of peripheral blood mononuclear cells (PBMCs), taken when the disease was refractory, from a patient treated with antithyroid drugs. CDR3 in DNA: TGTGCCAGCAGCTTGACAGGGCTTTCCTCCTATAATTCACCCCTCCACTTT. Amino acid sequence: CASSLTGLSSYNSPLHF. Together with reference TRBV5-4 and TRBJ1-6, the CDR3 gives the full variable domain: ETGVTQSPTHLIKTRGQQVTLRCSSQSGHNTVSWYQQALGQGPQFIFQYYREEENGRGNFPPRFSGLQFPNYSSELNVNALELDDSALYLCASSLTGLSSYNSPLHFGNGTRLTVT.